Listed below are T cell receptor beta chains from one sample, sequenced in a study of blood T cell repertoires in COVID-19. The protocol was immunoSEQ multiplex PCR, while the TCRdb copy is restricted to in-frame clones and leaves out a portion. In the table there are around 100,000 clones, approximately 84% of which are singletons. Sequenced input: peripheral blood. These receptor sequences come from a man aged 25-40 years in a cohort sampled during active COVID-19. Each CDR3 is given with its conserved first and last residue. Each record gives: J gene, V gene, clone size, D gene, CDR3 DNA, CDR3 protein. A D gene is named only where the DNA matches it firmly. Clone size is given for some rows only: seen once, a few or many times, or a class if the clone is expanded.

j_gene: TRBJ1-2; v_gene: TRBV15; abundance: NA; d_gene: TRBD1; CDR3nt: TGTGCCACCAGCAGAGACCCGACAGGGGCCATGGGTGGCTACACCTTC; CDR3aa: CATSRDPTGAMGGYTF
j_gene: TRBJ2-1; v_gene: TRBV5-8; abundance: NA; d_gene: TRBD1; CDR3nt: TGTGCCAGCACCTACGACAGGGTACCCAATGAGCAGTTCTTC; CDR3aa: CASTYDRVPNEQFF
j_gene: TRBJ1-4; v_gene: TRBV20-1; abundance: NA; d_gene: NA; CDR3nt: TGCAGTGCTAGTGGGTCAGGAGGGGAAAAACTGTTTTTT; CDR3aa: CSASGSGGEKLFF
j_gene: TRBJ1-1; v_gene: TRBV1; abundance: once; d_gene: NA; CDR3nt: TGCACCAGCAAATACAGGGGGCAGGGCTCTGAAGCTTTCTTT; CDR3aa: CTSKYRGQGSEAFF
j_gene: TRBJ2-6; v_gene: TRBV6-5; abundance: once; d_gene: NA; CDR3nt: TGTGCCAGCAGATCAGAGGCGGCTGGGGCCAACGTCCTGACTTTC; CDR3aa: CASRSEAAGANVLTF
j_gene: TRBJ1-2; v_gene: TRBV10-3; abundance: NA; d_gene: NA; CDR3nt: TGTGCCATCAGTGAGTCCGCCAGGGGAGATGACTATGGCTACACCTTC; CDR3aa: CAISESARGDDYGYTF
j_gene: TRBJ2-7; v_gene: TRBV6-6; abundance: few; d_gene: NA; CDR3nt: TGTGCCAGCACTTTTGCGGGTGGCTACGAGCAGTACTTC; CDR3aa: CASTFAGGYEQYF
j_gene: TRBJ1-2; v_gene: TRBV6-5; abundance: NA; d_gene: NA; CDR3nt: TGTGCCAGCAGATTCCAGGGGCGCGGCTATGGCTACACCTTC; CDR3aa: CASRFQGRGYGYTF
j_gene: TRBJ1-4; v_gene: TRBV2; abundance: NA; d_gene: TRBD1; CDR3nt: TGTGCCAGCAGTGAGGCAGGGACAGGGAATGAAAAACTGTTTTTT; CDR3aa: CASSEAGTGNEKLFF
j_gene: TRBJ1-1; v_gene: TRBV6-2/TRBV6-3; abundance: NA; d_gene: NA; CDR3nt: TGTGCCAGCAGTTACCCGGGGGACACTGAAGCTTTCTTT; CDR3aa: CASSYPGDTEAFF
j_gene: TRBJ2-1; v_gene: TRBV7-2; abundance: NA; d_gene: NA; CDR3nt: TGTGCCAGCAGCCTCTCCTACAATGAGCAGTTCTTC; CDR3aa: CASSLSYNEQFF
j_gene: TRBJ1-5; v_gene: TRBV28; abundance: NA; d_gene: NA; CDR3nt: TGTGCCAGCAGTTTATATGGCGTAGCTAATCAGCCCCAGCATTTT; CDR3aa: CASSLYGVANQPQHF
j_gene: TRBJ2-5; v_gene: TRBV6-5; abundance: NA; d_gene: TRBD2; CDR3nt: TGTGCCAGCAGTTACTCAGCGGGGGGGCCGGAGACCCAGTACTTC; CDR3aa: CASSYSAGGPETQYF
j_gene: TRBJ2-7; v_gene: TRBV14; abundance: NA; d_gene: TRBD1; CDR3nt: TGTGCCAGCAGCCCACCGGGACAGGCGTGCTCCTACGAGCAGTACTTC; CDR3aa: CASSPPGQACSYEQYF
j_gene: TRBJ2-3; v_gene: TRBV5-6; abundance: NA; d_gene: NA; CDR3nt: TGTGCCAGCAGCGCAGATAGCGCCCTAGCAGATACGCAGTATTTT; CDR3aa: CASSADSALADTQYF
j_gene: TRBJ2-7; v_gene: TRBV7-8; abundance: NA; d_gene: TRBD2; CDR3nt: TGTGCCAGCAGCCCTCGGGGACTAGCGGGTGGCATTTACGAGCAGTACTTC; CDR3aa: CASSPRGLAGGIYEQYF
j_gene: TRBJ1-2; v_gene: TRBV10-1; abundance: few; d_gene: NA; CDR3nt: TGCGCCAGCAGTGCTGGACTAAACTATGGCTACACCTTC; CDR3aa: CASSAGLNYGYTF
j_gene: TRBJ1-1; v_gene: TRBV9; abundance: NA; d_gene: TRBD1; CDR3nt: TGTGCCAGCAGCGTAGTCCCAGGGGGCTTGGGTGAAGCTTTCTTT; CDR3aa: CASSVVPGGLGEAFF
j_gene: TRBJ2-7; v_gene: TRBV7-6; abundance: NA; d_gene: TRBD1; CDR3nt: TGTGCCAGCAGCTTAGCCCCCGGGACAGGGAACTACGAGCAGTACTTC; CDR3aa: CASSLAPGTGNYEQYF
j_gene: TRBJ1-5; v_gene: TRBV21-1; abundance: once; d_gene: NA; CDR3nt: TGTGCCAGCAGCAAAATAGGGGGACCCCGCTTTATCAGCAATCAGCCCCAGCATTTT; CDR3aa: CASSKIGGPRFISNQPQHF
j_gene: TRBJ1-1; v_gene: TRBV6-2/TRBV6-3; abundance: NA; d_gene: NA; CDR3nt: TGTGCCAGCAGTAGGGGGGGAGAAGCTTTCTTT; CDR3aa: CASSRGGEAFF
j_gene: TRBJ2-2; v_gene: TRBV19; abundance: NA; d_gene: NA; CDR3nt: TGTGCCAGTAGTAAAAGACAGAACACCGGGGAGCTGTTTTTT; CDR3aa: CASSKRQNTGELFF
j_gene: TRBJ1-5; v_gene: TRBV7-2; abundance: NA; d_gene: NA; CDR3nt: TGTGCCAGCAGCTTAATGCAGGGTGGCAATCAGCCCCAGCATTTT; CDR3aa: CASSLMQGGNQPQHF
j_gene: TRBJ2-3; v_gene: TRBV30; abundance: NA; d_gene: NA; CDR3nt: TGTGCCTGGACTCGAGCGCAGGGCAGCACAGATACGCAGTATTTT; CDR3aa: CAWTRAQGSTDTQYF
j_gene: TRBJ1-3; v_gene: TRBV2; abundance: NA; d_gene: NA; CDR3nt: TGTGCCAGCAGTGATGTTAGGGGCCGCGGCACCATATATTTT; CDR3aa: CASSDVRGRGTIYF
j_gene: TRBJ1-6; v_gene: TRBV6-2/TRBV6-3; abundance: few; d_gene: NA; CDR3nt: TGTGCCAGCAGTTACGCGCGGGGCGTGGATAATTCACCCCTCCACTTT; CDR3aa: CASSYARGVDNSPLHF
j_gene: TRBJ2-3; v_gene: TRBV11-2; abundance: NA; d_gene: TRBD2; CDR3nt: TGTGCCAGCAGCTTAGGTAGTAGCGGGGTAGGGGATACGCAGTATTTT; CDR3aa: CASSLGSSGVGDTQYF
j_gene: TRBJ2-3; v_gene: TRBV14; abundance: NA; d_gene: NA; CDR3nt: TGTGCCAGCAGCCCCTTCGGACGGGAAATCACAGATACGCAGTATTTT; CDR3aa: CASSPFGREITDTQYF
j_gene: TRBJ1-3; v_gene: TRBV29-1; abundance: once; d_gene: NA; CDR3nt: TGCAGCGTCCGGACTTCTGGAAACACCATATATTTT; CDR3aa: CSVRTSGNTIYF
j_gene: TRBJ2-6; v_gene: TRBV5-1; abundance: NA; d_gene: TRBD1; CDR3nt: TGCGCCAGCAGCTTGGGACAGGGGGCTGGGGCCAACGTCCTGACTTTC; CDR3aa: CASSLGQGAGANVLTF
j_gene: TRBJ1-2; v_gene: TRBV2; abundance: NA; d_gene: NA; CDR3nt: TGTGCCAGCAGTGAATCCTCCTATGGCTACACCTTC; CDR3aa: CASSESSYGYTF
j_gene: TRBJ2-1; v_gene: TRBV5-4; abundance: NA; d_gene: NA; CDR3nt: TGTGCCAGTCGGGACTCACGGAACTCCTACAATGAGCAGTTCTTC; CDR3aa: CASRDSRNSYNEQFF
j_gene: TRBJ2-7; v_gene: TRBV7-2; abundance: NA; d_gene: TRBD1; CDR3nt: TGTGCCAGCAGCTTAGTCGGGACAGGTTCCTACGAGCAGTACTTC; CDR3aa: CASSLVGTGSYEQYF
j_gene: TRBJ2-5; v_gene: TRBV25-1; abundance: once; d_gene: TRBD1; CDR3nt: TGTGCCAGCAGTTTGGACAGGGGCCCTTCAGAGACCCAGTACTTC; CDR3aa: CASSLDRGPSETQYF
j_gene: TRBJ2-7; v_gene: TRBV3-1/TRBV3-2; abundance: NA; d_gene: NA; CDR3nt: TGTGCCAGCAGCCAAGATATTCTAGCCTCCTACGAGCAGTACTTC; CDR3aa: CASSQDILASYEQYF
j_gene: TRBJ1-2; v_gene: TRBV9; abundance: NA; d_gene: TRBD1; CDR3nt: TGTGCCAGCAGAGCCGACAGGGGCGACTATGGCTACACCTTC; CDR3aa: CASRADRGDYGYTF
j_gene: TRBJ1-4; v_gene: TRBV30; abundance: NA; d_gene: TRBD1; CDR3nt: TGTGCCTGGACCCGCAGGGGGCGTGAAAAACTGTTTTTT; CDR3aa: CAWTRRGREKLFF
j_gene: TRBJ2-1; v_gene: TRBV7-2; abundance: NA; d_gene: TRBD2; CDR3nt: TGTGCCAGCAGCCTCCAGACTAGCGGGGGGGCCCATGAGCAGTTCTTC; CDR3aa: CASSLQTSGGAHEQFF
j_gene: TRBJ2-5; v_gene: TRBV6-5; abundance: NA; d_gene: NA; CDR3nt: TGTGCCAGCAGTTACTCAGGGGGGACTATGAAAGAGACCCAGTACTTC; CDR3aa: CASSYSGGTMKETQYF
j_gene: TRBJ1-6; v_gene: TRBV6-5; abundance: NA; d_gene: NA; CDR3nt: TGTGCCAGCGCTGGAGGAGGGTTAGGAAGTTCACCCCTCCACTTT; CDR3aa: CASAGGGLGSSPLHF
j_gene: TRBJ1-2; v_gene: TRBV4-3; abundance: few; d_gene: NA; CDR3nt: TGCGCCAGCAGCACTAGCCTAGACCGGTTGTCGGGCTACACCTTC; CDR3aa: CASSTSLDRLSGYTF
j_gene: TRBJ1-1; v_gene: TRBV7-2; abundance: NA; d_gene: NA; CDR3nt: TGTGCCAGCAGCTTAGGACAGAAGAACACTGAAGCTTTCTTT; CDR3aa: CASSLGQKNTEAFF
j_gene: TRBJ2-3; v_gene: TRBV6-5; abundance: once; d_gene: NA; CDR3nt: TGTGCCAGCAGGGACAGTCAAACTAGCACAGATACGCAGTATTTT; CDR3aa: CASRDSQTSTDTQYF
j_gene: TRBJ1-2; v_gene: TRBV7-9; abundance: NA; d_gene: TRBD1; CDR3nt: TGTGCCAGCAGCTTCTCAGGGGGAAGGGGCTACACCTTC; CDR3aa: CASSFSGGRGYTF
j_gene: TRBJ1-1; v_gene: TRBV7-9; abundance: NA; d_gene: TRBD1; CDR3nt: TGTGCCAGCAGCTTAGCGAGGGACAGGGGGCCGAACACTGAAGCTTTCTTT; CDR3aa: CASSLARDRGPNTEAFF
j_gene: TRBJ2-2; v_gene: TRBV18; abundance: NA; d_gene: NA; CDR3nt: TGTGCCAGCTCACCACCATCGACCGGGGAGCTGTTTTTT; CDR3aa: CASSPPSTGELFF
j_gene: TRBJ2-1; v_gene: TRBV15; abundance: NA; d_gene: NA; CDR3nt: TGTGCCACCAGCAGAGCTATAGAATCTTACAATGAGCAGTTCTTC; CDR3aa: CATSRAIESYNEQFF
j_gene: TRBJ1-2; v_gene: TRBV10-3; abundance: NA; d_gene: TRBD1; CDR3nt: TGTGCCATCAGTGGACAGGGGGCAGGGGATGGCTACACCTTC; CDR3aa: CAISGQGAGDGYTF
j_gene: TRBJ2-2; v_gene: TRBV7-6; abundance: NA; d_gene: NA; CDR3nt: TGTGCCAGCAGCCCCCACCAGACTAACACCGGGGAGCTGTTTTTT; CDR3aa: CASSPHQTNTGELFF
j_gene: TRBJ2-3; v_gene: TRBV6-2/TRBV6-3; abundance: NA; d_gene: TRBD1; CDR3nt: TGTGCCAGCAGTTCCGGGACAGGGGAGGTTGGTACGCAGTATTTT; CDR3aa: CASSSGTGEVGTQYF
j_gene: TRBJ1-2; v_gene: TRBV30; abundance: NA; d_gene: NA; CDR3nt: TGTGCCTGGAGTCCCCTTACGGGGAGGAATGGCTACACCTTC; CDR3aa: CAWSPLTGRNGYTF
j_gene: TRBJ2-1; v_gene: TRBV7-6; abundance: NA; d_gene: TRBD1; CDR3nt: TGTGCCAGCAGCTCGAACCCTGGGACAGGGGGTGTCGGTGAGCAGTTCTTC; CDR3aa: CASSSNPGTGGVGEQFF